Shown below are 6 T cell receptor beta chains from a single sample sequenced in a study of T cells in Graves' hyperthyroidism and ophthalmopathy. TCR beta CDR3 region amplification was performed from RNA transcripts. RT-PCR in the first round (using the HTBI primer set) targeted the TCR CDR3. Using its own MiXCR run on the multiplex PCR reads, TCRdb lists one record per CDR3 protein. The sample contains more than 300,000 distinct CDR3 sequences, approximately 18% of which appear only once. Sequencing used blood. These receptors were obtained from a woman in her 30s with Graves' hyperthyroidism that later progressed to Graves' ophthalmopathy.

This clonotype was counted between two and nine times. This sequence joins TRBV12-3 or TRBV12-4 and TRBJ2-3; possible D gene TRBD2, 6 bases. This CDR3 is built from 14 residues. The V end lost 10 bases, the J end lost 4 bases, and 18 bases lay between the germline ends. For the CDR3, the DNA is TGTGCCACCGACTCGGCGGGAATCTCAGATACGCAGTATTTT. It encodes CATDSAGISDTQYF.

This clonotype was counted ten times or more. The V call is TRBV20-1, the J call TRBJ2-5, with TRBD1 identical over 9 bases. The germline gives CDR1 DFQATT, CDR2 SNEGSKA (reference sequence). This CDR3 contains 14 residues. After removal of 5 bases from V and 5 bases from J, the junction contained 9 bases not matched to a gene. CDR3 sequence reads: CSALRTGARETQYF. The CDR3 coding sequence is TGCAGTGCTTTGCGGACAGGGGCTCGGGAGACCCAGTACTTC.

This clonotype was observed a handful of times. The V and J genes are TRBV5-1 and TRBJ2-6, with D possibly TRBD2 on 6 matching bases. The CDR3 is 17 amino acids. The germline V gene encodes CDR1 SGHRS and CDR2 YFSETQ. Trimming removed 4 bases from V and 0 bases from J, with 14 bases in between. The CDR3 reads CASSRPGLNSGANVLTF. CDR3 nucleotides: TGCGCCAGCAGCAGACCGGGACTCAACTCTGGGGCCAACGTCCTGACTTTC.

This clonotype was counted at least ten times. The V call is TRBV11-2, the J call TRBJ2-1; D possibly uses TRBD1 or TRBD2 (5 bases each). The CDR3 consists of 22 residues. The V end was cut by 0 bases, the J end by 3 bases, with 30 bases between. Germline CDR1 reads SGHAT; CDR2 reads FQNNGV. The CDR3: CASSLDGSRGEGTGIYYNEQFF. In DNA form, the CDR3 reads TGTGCCAGCAGCTTAGACGGGTCCCGCGGCGAAGGGACGGGAATTTACTACAATGAGCAGTTCTTC. Based on the CDR3 plus reference TRBV11-2 and TRBJ2-1, the full variable domain is EAGVAQSPRYKIIEKRQSVAFWCNPISGHATLYWYQQILGQGPKLLIQFQNNGVVDDSQLPKDRFSAERLKGVDSTLKIQPAKLEDSAVYLCASSLDGSRGEGTGIYYNEQFFGPGTRLTVL.

The chain has TRBV19 and TRBJ1-5, with D possibly being TRBD1 (5 bases). The CDR3 is made up of 16 amino acids. The germline V gene encodes CDR1 LNHDA and CDR2 SQIVND (reference sequence). The V end was cut by 10 bases, the J end by 3 bases, with 22 bases between. CDR3 sequence reads: CATSPRDGMANQPQHF. As DNA, the CDR3 is TGTGCCACCTCCCCCAGGGATGGTATGGCCAATCAGCCCCAGCATTTT.

V gene TRBV18 combines with J gene TRBJ1-1; 7 bases are a match to TRBD1. The length of the CDR3 is 15 residues. V was clipped by 6 bases and J by 1 base; unmatched bases: 8. From germline, CDR1 is KGHSH and CDR2 LQKENI. The CDR3 DNA reads as TGTGCCAGCTCTCCCACGGGACAGCCGAACACTGAAGCTTTCTTT. This sequence encodes CASSPTGQPNTEAFF. The whole variable domain, remainder taken from reference TRBV18 and TRBJ1-1, is NAGVMQNPRHLVRRRGQEARLRCSPMKGHSHVYWYRQLPEEGLKFMVYLQKENIIDESGMPKERFSAEFPKEGPSILRIQQVVRGDSAAYFCASSPTGQPNTEAFFGQGTRLTVV.